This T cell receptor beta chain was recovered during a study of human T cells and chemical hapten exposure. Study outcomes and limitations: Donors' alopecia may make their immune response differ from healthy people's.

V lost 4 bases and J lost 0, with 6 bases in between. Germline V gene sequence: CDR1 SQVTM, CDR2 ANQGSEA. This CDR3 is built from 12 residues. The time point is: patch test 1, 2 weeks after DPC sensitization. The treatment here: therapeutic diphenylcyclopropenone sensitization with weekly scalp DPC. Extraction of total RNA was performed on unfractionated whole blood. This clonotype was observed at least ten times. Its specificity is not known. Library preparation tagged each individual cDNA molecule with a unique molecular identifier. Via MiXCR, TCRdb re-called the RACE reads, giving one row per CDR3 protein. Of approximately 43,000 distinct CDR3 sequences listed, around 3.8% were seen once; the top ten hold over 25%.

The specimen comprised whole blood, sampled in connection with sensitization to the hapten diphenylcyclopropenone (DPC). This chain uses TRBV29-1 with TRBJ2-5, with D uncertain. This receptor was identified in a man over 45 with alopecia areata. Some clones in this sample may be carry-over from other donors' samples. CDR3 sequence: CSVVSNQETQYF. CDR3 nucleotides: TGCAGCGTTGTGTCCAACCAAGAGACCCAGTACTTC.